Listed below are T cell receptor beta chains from one sample, sequenced in a study of cytomegalovirus exposure and HLA in healthy donors. Sequencing was performed with immunoSEQ multiplex PCR; in TCRdb, only in-frame clones are kept and a portion is missing. Counted here are fewer than 200,000 clones, 75% to 90% occurring once; the ten biggest clones make up under 0.8%. The source material was PBMCs. The source of these receptors is a boy between 10 and 17 years old in good health and CMV-seronegative. CDR3s include the opening cysteine and the closing phenylalanine or tryptophan. Fields, in order: D gene, clone size, V gene, J gene, CDR3 protein, CDR3 DNA. A D gene is named only where the DNA matches it firmly. Clone size is stated in some rows and not others, as once, few, many or a class when expanded.

.	.	TRBV11-2	TRBJ1-2	CASSSPAGAEGYTF	TGTGCCAGCAGCTCTCCAGCAGGGGCAGAGGGCTACACCTTC
TRBD2	few	TRBV13	TRBJ2-1	CASSLVTSGRTSYNEQFF	TGTGCCAGCAGCTTAGTGACTAGCGGGAGGACCTCCTACAATGAGCAGTTCTTC
.	.	TRBV11-2	TRBJ1-4	CASSLGQNEKLFF	TGTGCCAGCAGCTTAGGGCAGAATGAAAAACTGTTTTTT
.	.	TRBV19	TRBJ1-1	CASSIWTGIKLEAFF	TGTGCCAGTAGTATTTGGACGGGAATCAAGCTTGAAGCTTTCTTT
TRBD1	.	TRBV9	TRBJ2-4	CASSAQTGVEDIQYF	TGTGCCAGCAGCGCCCAAACAGGGGTAGAGGACATTCAGTACTTC
.	once	TRBV7-9	TRBJ1-1	CASSVLKDRLNTEAFF	TGTGCCAGCAGCGTCCTTAAAGACAGACTGAACACTGAAGCTTTCTTT
TRBD1	.	TRBV18	TRBJ2-5	CASSWNPGQGEETQYF	TGTGCCAGCTCGTGGAACCCGGGACAGGGGGAAGAGACCCAGTACTTC
TRBD1	.	TRBV7-3	TRBJ2-5	CASSLTGTGGETQYF	TGTGCCAGCAGCCTGACCGGGACAGGGGGCGAGACCCAGTACTTC
.	.	TRBV27	TRBJ2-7	CASGGTYEQYF	TGTGCCAGCGGGGGGACCTACGAGCAGTACTTC
TRBD1	.	TRBV2	TRBJ1-2	CASIGGTGEFNYGYTF	TGTGCCAGCATCGGAGGGACAGGAGAATTTAACTATGGCTACACCTTC
.	.	TRBV9	TRBJ2-3	CASSWTVRDTQYF	TGTGCCAGCAGCTGGACAGTGCGAGATACGCAGTATTTT
.	.	TRBV30	TRBJ1-1	CAWGLRMNTEAFF	TGTGCCTGGGGACTCAGGATGAACACTGAAGCTTTCTTT
TRBD1	once	TRBV30	TRBJ1-2	CAWSVDRQGVGYGYTF	TGTGCCTGGAGTGTGGACCGACAGGGGGTAGGGTATGGCTACACCTTC
.	.	TRBV5-1	TRBJ2-3	CASSSLDSRTDTQYF	TGCGCCAGCAGCTCCCTGGACAGTCGCACAGATACGCAGTATTTT
.	.	TRBV9	TRBJ2-7	CASSVTGGFSYEQYF	TGTGCCAGCAGCGTAACGGGGGGCTTCTCCTACGAGCAGTACTTC
.	once	TRBV4-1	TRBJ1-4	CASSQDSRRAGEKLFF	TGCGCCAGCAGCCAAGATAGTCGAAGGGCGGGTGAAAAACTGTTTTTT